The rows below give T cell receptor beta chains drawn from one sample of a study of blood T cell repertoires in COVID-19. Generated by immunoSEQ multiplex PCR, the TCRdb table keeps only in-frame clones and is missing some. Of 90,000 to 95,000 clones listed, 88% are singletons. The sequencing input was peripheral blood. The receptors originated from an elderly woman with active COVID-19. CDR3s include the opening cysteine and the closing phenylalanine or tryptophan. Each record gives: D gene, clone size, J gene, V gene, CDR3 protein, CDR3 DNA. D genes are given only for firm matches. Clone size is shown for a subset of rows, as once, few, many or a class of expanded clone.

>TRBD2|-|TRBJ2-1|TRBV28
CASEGDSGRAPLGQFF
TGTGCCAGCGAAGGGGATAGCGGGAGGGCCCCCCTAGGGCAGTTCTTC
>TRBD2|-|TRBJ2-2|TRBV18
CASSPSGMRGGELFF
TGTGCCAGCTCCCCTAGCGGGATGAGAGGCGGGGAGCTGTTTTTT
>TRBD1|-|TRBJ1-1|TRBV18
CASSLTGTVQNTEAFF
TGTGCCAGCTCACTGACCGGGACAGTCCAGAACACTGAAGCTTTCTTT
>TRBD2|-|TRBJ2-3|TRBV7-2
CASSLGLAGVQTDTQYF
TGTGCCAGCAGCTTAGGACTAGCGGGAGTCCAAACAGATACGCAGTATTTT
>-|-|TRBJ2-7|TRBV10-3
CAISEKRENEQYF
TGTGCCATCAGTGAGAAGAGAGAGAACGAGCAGTACTTC
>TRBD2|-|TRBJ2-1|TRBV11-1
CASSPRLAGTYNEQFF
TGTGCCAGCAGCCCCAGACTAGCGGGGACCTACAATGAGCAGTTCTTC
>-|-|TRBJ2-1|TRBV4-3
CASSQDVETNYYNEQFF
TGCGCCAGCAGCCAAGATGTCGAGACTAACTATTACAATGAGCAGTTCTTC
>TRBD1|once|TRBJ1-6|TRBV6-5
CASRSSGQLNSPLHF
TGTGCCAGCAGGTCATCGGGACAGTTAAATTCACCCCTCCACTTT
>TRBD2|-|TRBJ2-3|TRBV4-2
CATTNPGLGTDTQYF
TGTGCCACCACGAACCCGGGACTAGGCACAGATACGCAGTATTTT
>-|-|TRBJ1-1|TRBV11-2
CASSFSGVGEEAFF
TGTGCCAGCAGCTTTTCGGGGGTGGGAGAAGAAGCTTTCTTT
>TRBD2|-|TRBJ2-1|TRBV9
CASALQASGTDEQFF
TGTGCCAGCGCCCTGCAGGCTAGCGGGACCGATGAGCAGTTCTTC
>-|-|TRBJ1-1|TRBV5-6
CASSWGLNTEAFF
TGTGCCAGCAGCTGGGGACTCAACACTGAAGCTTTCTTT
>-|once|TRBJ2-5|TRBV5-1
CASRVGGQETQYF
TGCGCCAGCAGGGTAGGGGGCCAAGAGACCCAGTACTTC
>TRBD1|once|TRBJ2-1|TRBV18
CASSPGTGGNEQFF
TGTGCCAGCTCACCCGGGACAGGGGGCAATGAGCAGTTCTTC
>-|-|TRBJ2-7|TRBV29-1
CSVQDSSLYEQYF
TGCAGCGTACAAGACAGCTCCCTCTACGAGCAGTACTTC
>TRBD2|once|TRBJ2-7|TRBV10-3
CAIKTGEGYEQYF
TGTGCCATCAAGACGGGGGAGGGCTACGAGCAGTACTTC
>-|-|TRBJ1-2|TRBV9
CASSVGVGGQEPTNYGYTF
TGTGCCAGCAGCGTAGGTGTTGGAGGGCAGGAACCCACTAACTATGGCTACACCTTC
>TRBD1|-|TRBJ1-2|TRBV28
CASSLGTGGSANYGYTF
TGTGCCAGCAGCTTGGGGACAGGGGGTTCCGCTAACTATGGCTACACCTTC
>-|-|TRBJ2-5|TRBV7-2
CASSTENRVTQYF
TGTGCCAGCAGCACGGAGAATCGGGTGACCCAGTACTTC
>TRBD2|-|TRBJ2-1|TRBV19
CASTWGGRAYNEQFF
TGTGCCAGTACTTGGGGCGGGAGAGCCTACAATGAGCAGTTCTTC
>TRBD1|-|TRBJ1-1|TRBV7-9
CASSFSRTGPTQEAFF
TGTGCCAGCAGCTTTAGCAGGACAGGCCCAACCCAAGAAGCTTTCTTT
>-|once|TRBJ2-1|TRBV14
CASSQPFGLYNEQFF
TGTGCCAGCAGCCAACCCTTCGGACTTTACAATGAGCAGTTCTTC
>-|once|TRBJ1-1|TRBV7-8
CASSLGTPNTEAFF
TGTGCCAGCAGCTTAGGCACACCGAACACTGAAGCTTTCTTT
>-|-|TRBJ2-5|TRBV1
CTSSPQARPQETQYF
TGCACCAGCAGTCCCCAGGCCCGCCCCCAGGAGACCCAGTACTTC
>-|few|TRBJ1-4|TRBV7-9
CASSLEVLGGKLFF
TGTGCCAGCAGCTTAGAAGTGCTGGGGGGAAAACTGTTTTTT
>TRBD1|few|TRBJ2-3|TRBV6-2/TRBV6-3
CASSYIPGQGAVDTQYF
TGTGCCAGCAGTTACATCCCCGGACAGGGGGCTGTAGATACGCAGTATTTT
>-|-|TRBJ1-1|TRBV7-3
CASSSRGPTTTEAFF
TGTGCCAGCAGCTCCAGGGGACCCACCACCACTGAAGCTTTCTTT
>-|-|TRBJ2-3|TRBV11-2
CASSSWGEGTDTQYF
TGTGCCAGCAGCTCCTGGGGAGAAGGCACAGATACGCAGTATTTT
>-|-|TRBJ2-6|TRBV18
CASSPLSPTGANVLTF
TGTGCCAGCTCACCACTTTCCCCAACTGGGGCCAACGTCCTGACTTTC
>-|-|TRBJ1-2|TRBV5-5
CASSLGAGINYGYTF
TGTGCCAGCAGCTTGGGGGCAGGGATAAACTATGGCTACACCTTC
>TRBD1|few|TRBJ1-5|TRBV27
CAQGVFGQPQHF
TGTGCCCAGGGGGTTTTTGGTCAGCCCCAGCATTTT
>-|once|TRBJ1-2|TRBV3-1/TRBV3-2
CASSLGAGSGGYTF
TGTGCCAGCAGCCTAGGAGCAGGGTCCGGTGGCTACACCTTC
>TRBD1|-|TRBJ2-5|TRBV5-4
CASSRPGQGETQYF
TGTGCCAGCAGCCGACCGGGACAGGGGGAGACCCAGTACTTC
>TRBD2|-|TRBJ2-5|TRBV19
CASRRTSGGQETQYF
TGTGCCAGTAGGAGGACTAGCGGAGGCCAAGAGACCCAGTACTTC
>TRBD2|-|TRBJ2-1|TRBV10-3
CAIRGLAGANDEQFF
TGTGCCATCAGGGGACTAGCGGGAGCTAATGATGAGCAGTTCTTC
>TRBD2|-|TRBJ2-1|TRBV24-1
CATSDFGTSGYNEQFF
TGTGCCACCAGTGATTTTGGGACTAGCGGCTACAATGAGCAGTTCTTC
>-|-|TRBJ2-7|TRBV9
CASSPNRIGPYEQYF
TGTGCCAGCAGCCCCAACAGGATCGGGCCCTACGAGCAGTACTTC
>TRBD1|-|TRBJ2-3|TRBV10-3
CATMTVDRGFTDTQYF
TGTGCCACCATGACGGTGGACAGGGGGTTCACAGATACGCAGTATTTT
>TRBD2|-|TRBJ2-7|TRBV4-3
CASSQGASGSSYEQYF
TGCGCCAGCAGCCAAGGGGCTAGCGGGAGTTCCTACGAGCAGTACTTC
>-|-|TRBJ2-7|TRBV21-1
CASSKKRGRLAGAGETYEQYF
TGTGCCAGCAGCAAAAAAAGGGGAAGACTAGCGGGGGCAGGGGAAACCTACGAGCAGTACTTC
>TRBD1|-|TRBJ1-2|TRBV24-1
CATSDRRGQGYGYTF
TGTGCCACCAGTGACCGGCGGGGACAGGGCTATGGCTACACCTTC
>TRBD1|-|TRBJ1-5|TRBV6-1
CASSDWAGGGNQPQHF
TGTGCCAGCAGTGATTGGGCAGGGGGCGGCAATCAGCCCCAGCATTTT
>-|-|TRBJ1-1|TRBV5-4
CASSLDRNTEAFF
TGTGCCAGCAGCTTGGACAGGAACACTGAAGCTTTCTTT
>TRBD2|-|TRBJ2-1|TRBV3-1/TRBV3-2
CASSQDRASGSREQFF
TGTGCCAGCAGCCAAGATAGGGCTAGCGGGAGTCGTGAGCAGTTCTTC
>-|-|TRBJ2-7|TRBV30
CAWSPGYEQYF
TGTGCCTGGAGCCCGGGCTACGAGCAGTACTTC
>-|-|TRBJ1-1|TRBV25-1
CASSLSSGFTEAFF
TGTGCCAGCAGCCTCTCATCGGGATTTACTGAAGCTTTCTTT
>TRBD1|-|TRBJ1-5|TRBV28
CASHASTGGGQPQHF
TGTGCCAGCCACGCGTCCACAGGGGGAGGTCAGCCCCAGCATTTT
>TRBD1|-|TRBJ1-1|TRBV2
CASSQGEGTEAFF
TGTGCCAGCAGCCAGGGGGAAGGCACTGAAGCTTTCTTT
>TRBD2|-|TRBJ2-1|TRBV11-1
CASSSSSGYNEQFF
TGTGCCAGCAGCTCGTCTAGCGGCTACAATGAGCAGTTCTTC
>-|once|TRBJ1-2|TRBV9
CASSPGINPTGGYTF
TGTGCCAGCAGCCCGGGGATTAACCCCACGGGTGGCTACACCTTC
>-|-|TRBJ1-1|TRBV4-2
CASSQEGLNTEAFF
TGTGCCAGCAGCCAGGAGGGACTGAACACTGAAGCTTTCTTT
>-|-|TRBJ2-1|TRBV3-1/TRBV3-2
CASSQESDFPLYEQFF
TGTGCCAGCAGCCAAGAATCCGACTTTCCTCTCTATGAGCAGTTCTTC